This T cell receptor (beta chain) was observed in a study of cytomegalovirus exposure and HLA in healthy donors. On this clone itself: Antigen unknown.

Primers: 60 Vbeta forward and 13 Jbeta reverse. TCRdb keeps only in-frame clones here, not all; method: immunoSEQ multiplex PCR. The sample yields 120,000 or so clones, approximately 80% seen once. Findings and limits, study-wide: In vitro, a few CMV-associated chains proved specific for CMV antigens. Because they were indistinguishable, some V segments, including TRBV6-2 and TRBV6-3, were excluded.

Germline CDR1 and CDR2: LGHNT and FRNRAP. The CDR3 is 15 amino acids. With V trimmed by 6 bases and J by 4 bases, 10 bases remained unmatched. The specimen was PBMCs. This receptor was identified in a man in his thirties or forties in good health and CMV-seropositive. The gene calls are TRBV12-5 and TRBJ1-1, with 8 positions matching TRBD1. CDR3 coding DNA: TGTGCTAGTGGCCCGAACAGGGGGGTGGGCACTGAAGCTTTCTTT. As protein: CASGPNRGVGTEAFF.